Shown below are 19 T cell receptor beta chains from a single sample sequenced in a study of siplizumab effects on memory and regulatory T cells. Only in-frame clones appear in the TCRdb table, and some are missing; sequencing was by immunoSEQ multiplex PCR. The repertoire holds 75,000 to 100,000 clones, with just under 95% as singletons. The sequenced material came from non-Treg CD4+ T cells sorted from blood. The receptors stem from a human donor in good health.

The V gene is TRBV27, the J gene TRBJ2-7; D possibly corresponds to TRBD2 (5 bases). The length of the CDR3 is 16 residues. The germline gives CDR1 MNHEY, CDR2 SMNVEV (reference sequence). Trimming removed 2 bases at V and 3 bases at J, with 17 bases between. Here the CDR3 reads CASSLGSGLSGYEQYF. DNA of the CDR3: TGTGCCAGCAGTTTAGGCTCCGGACTTTCTGGCTACGAGCAGTACTTC.

The chain carries TRBV28 and TRBJ1-3; perhaps TRBD1 as D (6 bases). Germline CDR1 reads MDHEN; CDR2 reads SYDVKM. V lost 5 bases to trimming and J lost 0 bases, with 14 bases between them. This CDR3 comprises 16 residues. DNA for the CDR3: TGTGCCAGCAGTAGGGGGTCCCGTGGCTCTGGAAACACCATATATTTT. It yields the protein CASSRGSRGSGNTIYF.

This chain links TRBV11-2 with TRBJ2-1, with 7 bases lining up with TRBD1. This CDR3 has 14 amino acids. The trim removed 2 bases at V and 9 bases at J, leaving 7 bases unmatched. The germline CDR1 and CDR2 sequences are SGHAT and FQNNGV. CDR3 in amino acids: CASSLYRGAVEQFF. CDR3 nucleotide sequence: TGTGCCAGCAGCTTATACAGGGGTGCCGTTGAGCAGTTCTTC.

This sequence joins TRBV5-1 and TRBJ1-5; TRBD1 might be the D (6 bases). The CDR3 extends over 15 amino acids. Trimming left V 1 base short and J 0 bases short, with 8 bases between. Germline assignment: CDR1 SGHRS and CDR2 YFSETQ. For the CDR3, the DNA is TGCGCCAGCAGCTTGACAGGGAGTAGCAATCAGCCCCAGCATTTT. It codes for CASSLTGSSNQPQHF.

The chain employs TRBV5-4 and TRBJ2-3; 9 bases match TRBD2. V was clipped by 0 bases and J by 3 bases; unmatched bases: 2. Germline-derived CDR1 and CDR2 are SGHNT and YYREEE (reference sequence). CDR3 length: 15 residues. The CDR3 DNA reads as TGTGCCAGCAGCTTGGAGCTAGCGGGGACAGATACGCAGTATTTT. Its translation: CASSLELAGTDTQYF.

The chain has TRBV5-1 and TRBJ2-7; D is perhaps TRBD1 (6 bases). Germline V gives CDR1 SGHRS, CDR2 YFSETQ. The CDR3 covers 13 residues. V lost 0 bases, J lost 6 bases, and 10 bases lay in between. The CDR3 spells CASSLVGGFEQYF. CDR3 DNA: TGCGCCAGCAGCTTGGTTGGGGGCTTCGAGCAGTACTTC.

The chain joins TRBV7-9 to TRBJ1-1; TRBD1 might be the D (6 bases). The germline V gene encodes CDR1 SEHNR and CDR2 FQNEAQ (reference sequence). CDR3 length: 12 amino acids. V was cut by 5 bases and J by 4 bases, with 8 bases left in between. This CDR3 reads CASSIQGTEAFF. CDR3 nucleotide sequence: TGTGCCAGCAGCATACAGGGCACTGAAGCTTTCTTT. Based on the CDR3 plus reference TRBV7-9 and TRBJ1-1, the full variable domain is DTGVSQNPRHKITKRGQNVTFRCDPISEHNRLYWYRQTLGQGPEFLTYFQNEAQLEKSRLLSDRFSAERPKGSFSTLEIQRTEQGDSAMYLCASSIQGTEAFFGQGTRLTVV.

The V call is TRBV6-4, the J call TRBJ2-2, with D unresolved. The V and J ends lost 0 bases and 3 bases respectively, with 2 bases between them. CDR3 length: 13 amino acids. Germline-derived CDR1 and CDR2 are MRHNA and SNTAGT. CDR3 residues: CASSDSDTGELFF. In DNA, the CDR3 is TGTGCCAGCAGTGACTCTGACACCGGGGAGCTGTTTTTT.

V gene TRBV12-5 combines with J gene TRBJ2-1; 7 nucleotides align to TRBD2. In germline, CDR1 is LGHNT, CDR2 FRNRAP. The V and J ends lost 0 bases and 4 bases, in that order; junction bases with no gene match: 12. The CDR3 loop spans 18 amino acids. In DNA, the CDR3 is TGTGCTAGTGGTTTGGTAATCCTAGCGGAAGGTGGTTACAATGAGCAGTTCTTC. Encoded protein: CASGLVILAEGGYNEQFF.

The chain joins TRBV10-3 to TRBJ2-1; tentatively, D is TRBD1 or TRBD2 (6 bases each). The germline V and J ends were trimmed by 0 bases and 7 bases, with 7 bases remaining between them. CDR1 and CDR2 (germline): ENHRY, SYGVKD. The CDR3 has 13 residues. The CDR3 sequence: CAISESGGNEQFF. For the CDR3, the DNA is TGTGCCATCAGTGAGTCAGGGGGGAATGAGCAGTTCTTC.

This rearrangement joins TRBV19 to TRBJ2-1; 8 positions match TRBD1. The CDR3 is made up of 14 amino acids. Per germline, CDR1 LNHDA and CDR2 SQIVND (reference sequence). V trimming: 6 bases; J trimming: 0 bases; junction bases outside the gene matches: 1. The CDR3 sequence is CASRTGGSYNEQFF. The CDR3, as DNA: TGTGCCAGTAGAACAGGGGGCTCCTACAATGAGCAGTTCTTC. The full variable domain, with the rest looked up from reference TRBV19 and TRBJ2-1, is DGGITQSPKYLFRKEGQNVTLSCEQNLNHDAMYWYRQDPGQGLRLIYYSQIVNDFQKGDIAEGYSVSREKKESFPLTVTSAQKNPTAFYLCASRTGGSYNEQFFGPGTRLTVL.

This chain links TRBV18 with TRBJ1-1; possible D gene TRBD1, 5 bases. The CDR3 sequence is 14 residues long. The germline V and J ends were trimmed by 5 bases and 1 base, with 11 bases remaining between them. Germline V gene lookup returns CDR1 KGHSH and CDR2 LQKENI. CDR3 DNA sequence: TGTGCCAGCTCAGATATAGGGACGAACACTGAAGCTTTCTTT. Its translation is CASSDIGTNTEAFF. Complete variable domain (other parts from reference TRBV18 and TRBJ1-1): NAGVMQNPRHLVRRRGQEARLRCSPMKGHSHVYWYRQLPEEGLKFMVYLQKENIIDESGMPKERFSAEFPKEGPSILRIQQVVRGDSAAYFCASSDIGTNTEAFFGQGTRLTVV.

V is TRBV2 and J is TRBJ2-2, with a weak D call TRBD2 (5 bases). From germline, CDR1 is SNHLY and CDR2 FYNNEI. With 6 bases removed from V and 6 bases from J, the gap between germline ends came to 11 bases. The CDR3 totals 13 residues. Here the CDR3 DNA reads TGTGCCAGCAGCATCCTAGCTCCCGGGGAGCTGTTTTTT. Translated: CASSILAPGELFF.

The rearrangement joins TRBV19 to TRBJ2-1; D uncertain. Germline CDR1 LNHDA, CDR2 SQIVND (reference sequence). The CDR3 extends over 14 amino acids. V was cut by 4 bases and J by 3 bases, with 10 bases left in between. As DNA, the CDR3 is TGTGCCAGTAGTACAGGAACAGTCTACAATGAGCAGTTCTTC. Protein: CASSTGTVYNEQFF.

V is TRBV15 and J is TRBJ2-2; D gene uncertain. CDR1 is LNHNV, CDR2 YYDKDF, per germline (reference sequence). The CDR3 totals 16 residues. With 0 bases removed from V and 5 bases from J, the gap between germline ends came to 13 bases. CDR3: CATSRDLGRGTGELFF. For the CDR3, the DNA is TGTGCCACCAGCAGAGATCTCGGGCGAGGAACCGGGGAGCTGTTTTTT.

The chain employs TRBV18 and TRBJ2-7; perhaps D is TRBD1 or TRBD2 (6 bases each). The CDR3 runs to 14 residues. The V end lost 1 base, the J end lost 6 bases, and 13 bases lay between the germline ends. Looked up from germline, CDR1 is KGHSH and CDR2 is LQKENI. This CDR3 is CASSPQGGGSEQYF. CDR3 bases: TGTGCCAGCTCACCACAGGGGGGTGGGTCCGAGCAGTACTTC. Combining the CDR3 with reference TRBV18 and TRBJ2-7 gives the whole variable domain NAGVMQNPRHLVRRRGQEARLRCSPMKGHSHVYWYRQLPEEGLKFMVYLQKENIIDESGMPKERFSAEFPKEGPSILRIQQVVRGDSAAYFCASSPQGGGSEQYFGPGTRLTVT.

J is TRBJ2-7 and V is TRBV5-1, with TRBD2 matching over 8 bases. Trimming removed 4 bases from V and 0 bases from J; junction bases left unmatched: 6. This CDR3 is 15 amino acids long. Germline V gives CDR1 SGHRS, CDR2 YFSETQ. The CDR3 DNA sequence: TGCGCCAGCAGCAGGGTAGCGGGGATCTCCTACGAGCAGTACTTC. Translating it yields CASSRVAGISYEQYF.

This clone has a single count. The chain joins TRBV11-2 to TRBJ1-4; D unclear. The V gene's germline CDR1 is SGHAT and CDR2 FQNNGV. CDR3 length: 12 amino acids. The V and J ends lost 6 bases and 8 bases respectively, with 10 bases between them. CDR3 sequence (DNA): TGTGCCAGCAGTTTGGATCCAGAAAAACTGTTTTTT. This gives the protein CASSLDPEKLFF.

The rearrangement links TRBV5-4 to TRBJ2-2; D perhaps matches TRBD2 (5 bases). There are 15 residues in the CDR3. V shed 4 bases and J shed 2 bases, with 12 bases lying between them. Germline-derived CDR1 and CDR2 are SGHNT and YYREEE (reference sequence). CDR3 in amino acids: CASSGGLFNTGELFF. The CDR3 nucleotides read TGTGCCAGCAGCGGCGGACTGTTTAACACCGGGGAGCTGTTTTTT.